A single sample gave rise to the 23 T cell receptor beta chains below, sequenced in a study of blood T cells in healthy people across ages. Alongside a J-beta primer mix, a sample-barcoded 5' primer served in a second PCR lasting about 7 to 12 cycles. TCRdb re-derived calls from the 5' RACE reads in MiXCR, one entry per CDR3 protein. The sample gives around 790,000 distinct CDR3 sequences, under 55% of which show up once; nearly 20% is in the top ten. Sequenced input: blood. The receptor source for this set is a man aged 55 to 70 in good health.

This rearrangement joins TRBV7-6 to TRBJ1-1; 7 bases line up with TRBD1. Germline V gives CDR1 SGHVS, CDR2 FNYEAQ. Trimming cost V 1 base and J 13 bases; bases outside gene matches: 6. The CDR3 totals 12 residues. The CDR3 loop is CASSLGAGGYFF. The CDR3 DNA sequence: TGTGCCAGCAGCTTAGGGGCAGGGGGATATTTCTTT.

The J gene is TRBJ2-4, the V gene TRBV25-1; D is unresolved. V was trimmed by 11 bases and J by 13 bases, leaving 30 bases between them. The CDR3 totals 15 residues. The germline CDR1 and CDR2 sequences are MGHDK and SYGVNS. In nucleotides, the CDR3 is TGTGCCGGCATCAACACCTTGGCTACCTACAATGAGCAGTACTTC. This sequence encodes CAGINTLATYNEQYF.

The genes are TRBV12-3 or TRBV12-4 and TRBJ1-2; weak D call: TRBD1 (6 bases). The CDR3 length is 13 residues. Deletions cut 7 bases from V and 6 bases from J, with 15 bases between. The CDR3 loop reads CASNRGTQDGYTF. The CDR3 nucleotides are TGTGCCAGCAACCGCGGGACACAGGATGGCTACACCTTC.

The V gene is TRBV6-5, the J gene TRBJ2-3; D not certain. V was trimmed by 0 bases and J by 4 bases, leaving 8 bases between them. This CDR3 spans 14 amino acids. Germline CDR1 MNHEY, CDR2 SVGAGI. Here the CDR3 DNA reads TGTGCCAGCAGTTACTCTAACCCGGCAGATACGCAGTATTTT. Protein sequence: CASSYSNPADTQYF.

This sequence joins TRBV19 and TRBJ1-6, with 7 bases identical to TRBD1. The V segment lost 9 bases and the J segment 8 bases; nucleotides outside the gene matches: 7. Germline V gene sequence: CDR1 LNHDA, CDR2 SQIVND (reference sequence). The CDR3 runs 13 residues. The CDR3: CASRQGLDSPLHF. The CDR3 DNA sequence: TGTGCCAGCCGACAGGGCCTCGATTCACCCCTCCACTTT.

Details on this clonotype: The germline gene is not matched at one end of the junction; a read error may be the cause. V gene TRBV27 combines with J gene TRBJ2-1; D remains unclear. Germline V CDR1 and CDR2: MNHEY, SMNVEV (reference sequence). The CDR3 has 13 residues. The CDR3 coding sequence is TGTGTCAGCAGTTCCATCTCCTACAATGAGCAGTTCTTC. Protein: CVSSSISYNEQFF.

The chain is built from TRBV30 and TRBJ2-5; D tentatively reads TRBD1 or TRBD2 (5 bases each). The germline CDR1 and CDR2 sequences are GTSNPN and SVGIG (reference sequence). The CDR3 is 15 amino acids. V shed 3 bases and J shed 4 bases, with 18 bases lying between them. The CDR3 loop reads CAWRPFGTYGETQYF. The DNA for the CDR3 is TGTGCCTGGAGGCCGTTCGGGACCTACGGAGAGACCCAGTACTTC.

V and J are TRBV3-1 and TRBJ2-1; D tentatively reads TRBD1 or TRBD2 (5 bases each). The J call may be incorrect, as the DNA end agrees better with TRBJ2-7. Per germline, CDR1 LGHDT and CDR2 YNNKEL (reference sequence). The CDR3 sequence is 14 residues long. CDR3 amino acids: CASTPGQGYNEQYF. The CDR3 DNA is TGTGCCAGCACCCCGGGGCAGGGTTACAATGAGCAGTACTTC.

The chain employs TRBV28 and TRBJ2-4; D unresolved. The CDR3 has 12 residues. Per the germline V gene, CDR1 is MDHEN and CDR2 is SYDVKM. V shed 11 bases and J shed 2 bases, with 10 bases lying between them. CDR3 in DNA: TGTGCCTCCGAAGGAACCAAAAACATTCAGTACTTC. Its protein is CASEGTKNIQYF.

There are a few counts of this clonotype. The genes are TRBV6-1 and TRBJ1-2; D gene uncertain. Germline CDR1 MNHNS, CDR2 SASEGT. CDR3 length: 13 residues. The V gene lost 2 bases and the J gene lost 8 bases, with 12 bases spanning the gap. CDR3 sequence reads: CASSELRGGGYTF. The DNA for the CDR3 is TGTGCCAGCAGTGAATTACGAGGCGGCGGCTACACCTTC.

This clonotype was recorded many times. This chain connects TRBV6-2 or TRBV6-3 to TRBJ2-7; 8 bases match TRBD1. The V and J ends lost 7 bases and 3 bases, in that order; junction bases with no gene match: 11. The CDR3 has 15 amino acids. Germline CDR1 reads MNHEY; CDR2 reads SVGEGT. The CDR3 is CASTPRGTGDYEQYF. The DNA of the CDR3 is TGTGCCAGCACCCCTCGGGGGACAGGAGACTACGAGCAGTACTTC.

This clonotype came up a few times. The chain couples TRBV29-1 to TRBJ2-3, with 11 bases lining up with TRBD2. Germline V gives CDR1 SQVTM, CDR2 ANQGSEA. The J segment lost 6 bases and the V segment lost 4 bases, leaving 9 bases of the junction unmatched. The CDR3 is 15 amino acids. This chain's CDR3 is CSVVNSGGAGDTQYF. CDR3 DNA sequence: TGCAGCGTTGTTAATAGCGGGGGGGCCGGGGATACGCAGTATTTT.

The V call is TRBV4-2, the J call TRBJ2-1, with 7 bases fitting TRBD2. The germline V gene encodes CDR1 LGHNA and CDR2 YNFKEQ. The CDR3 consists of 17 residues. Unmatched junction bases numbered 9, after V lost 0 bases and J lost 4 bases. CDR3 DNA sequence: TGTGCCAGCAGCCAAGATAGGTGGGACTACCTATACAATGAGCAGTTCTTC. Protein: CASSQDRWDYLYNEQFF.

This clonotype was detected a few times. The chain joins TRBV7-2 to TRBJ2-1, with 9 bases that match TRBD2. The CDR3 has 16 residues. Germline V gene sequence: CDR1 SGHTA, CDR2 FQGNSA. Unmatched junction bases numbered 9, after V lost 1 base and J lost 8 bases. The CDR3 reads CASSLVGGGAVYEQFF. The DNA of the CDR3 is TGTGCCAGCAGCTTAGTTGGCGGGGGGGCCGTCTATGAGCAGTTCTTC.

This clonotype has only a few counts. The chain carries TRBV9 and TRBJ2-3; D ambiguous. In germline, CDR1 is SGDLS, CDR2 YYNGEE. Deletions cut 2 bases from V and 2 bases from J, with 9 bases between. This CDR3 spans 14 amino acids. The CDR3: CASSVWQSTDTQYF. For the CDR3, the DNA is TGTGCCAGCAGCGTTTGGCAGTCCACAGATACGCAGTATTTT.

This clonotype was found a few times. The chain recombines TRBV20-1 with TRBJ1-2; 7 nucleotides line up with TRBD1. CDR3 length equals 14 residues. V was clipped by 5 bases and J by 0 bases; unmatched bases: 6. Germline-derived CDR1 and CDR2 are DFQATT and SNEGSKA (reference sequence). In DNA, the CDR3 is TGCAGTGCTGGGGGGACAGACTCTAACTATGGCTACACCTTC. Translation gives CSAGGTDSNYGYTF.

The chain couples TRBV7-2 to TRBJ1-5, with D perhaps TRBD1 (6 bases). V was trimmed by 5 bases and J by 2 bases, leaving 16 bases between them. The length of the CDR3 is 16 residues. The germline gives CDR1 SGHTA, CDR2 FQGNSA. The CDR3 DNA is TGTGCCAGCAGCGCGGGGGGGGCGCCGGGCAATCAGCCCCAGCATTTT. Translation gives CASSAGGAPGNQPQHF.

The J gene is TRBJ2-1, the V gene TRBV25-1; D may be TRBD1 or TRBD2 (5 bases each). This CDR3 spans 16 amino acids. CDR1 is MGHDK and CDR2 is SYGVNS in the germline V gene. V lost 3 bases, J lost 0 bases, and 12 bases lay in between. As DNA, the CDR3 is TGTGCCAGCAGTGACCAGCGGACAAGCTCCTACAATGAGCAGTTCTTC. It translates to CASSDQRTSSYNEQFF. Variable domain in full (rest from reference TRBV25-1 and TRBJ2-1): EADIYQTPRYLVIGTGKKITLECSQTMGHDKMYWYQQDPGMELHLIHYSYGVNSTEKGDLSSESTVSRIRTEHFPLTLESARPSHTSQYLCASSDQRTSSYNEQFFGPGTRLTVL.

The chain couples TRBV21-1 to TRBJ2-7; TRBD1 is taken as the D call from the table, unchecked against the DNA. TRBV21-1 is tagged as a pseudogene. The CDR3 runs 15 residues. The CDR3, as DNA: TGTGCCAGCGGGACTTCCGGGACAGGGATCTACGAGCAGTACTTC. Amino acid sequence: CASGTSGTGIYEQYF.

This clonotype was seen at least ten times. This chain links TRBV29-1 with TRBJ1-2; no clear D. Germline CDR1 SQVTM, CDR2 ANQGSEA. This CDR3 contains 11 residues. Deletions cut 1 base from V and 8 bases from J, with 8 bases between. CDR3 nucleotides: TGCAGCGTTGAAGGATCGCGGGGCTACACCTTC. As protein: CSVEGSRGYTF.

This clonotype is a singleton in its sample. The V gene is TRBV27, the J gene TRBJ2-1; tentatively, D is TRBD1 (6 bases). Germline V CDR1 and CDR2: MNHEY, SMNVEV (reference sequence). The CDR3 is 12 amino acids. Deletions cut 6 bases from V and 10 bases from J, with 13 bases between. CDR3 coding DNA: TGTGCCAGCAGCACAGGGATCCGCGAGCAGTTCTTC. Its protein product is CASSTGIREQFF.

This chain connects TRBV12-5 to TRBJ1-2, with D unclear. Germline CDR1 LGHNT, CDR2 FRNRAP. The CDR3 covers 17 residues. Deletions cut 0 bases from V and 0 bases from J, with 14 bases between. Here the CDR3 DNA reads TGTGCTAGTGGTTTGGTAGGATCCGGGTCCTCTAACTATGGCTACACCTTC. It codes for CASGLVGSGSSNYGYTF. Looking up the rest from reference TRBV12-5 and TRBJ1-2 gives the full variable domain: DARVTQTPRHKVTEMGQEVTMRCQPILGHNTVFWYRQTMMQGLELLAYFRNRAPLDDSGMPKDRFSAEMPDATLATLKIQPSEPRDSAVYFCASGLVGSGSSNYGYTFGSGTRLTVV.

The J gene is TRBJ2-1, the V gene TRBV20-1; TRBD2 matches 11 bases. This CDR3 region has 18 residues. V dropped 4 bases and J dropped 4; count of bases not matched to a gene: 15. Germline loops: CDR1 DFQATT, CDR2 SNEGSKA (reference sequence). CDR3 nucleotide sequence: TGCAGTGCTATCGGGCTAGCGGGGGGCGATTTACGGTACAATGAGCAGTTCTTC. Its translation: CSAIGLAGGDLRYNEQFF.